The 30 T cell receptor beta chains below all came from one sample that was sequenced in a study of T-cell memory formation after mild COVID-19. MiXCR, applied by TCRdb to the 5' RACE reads, yields one record per CDR3 protein. The sample carries a few hundred thousand distinct CDR3 sequences, around 15% recorded once. Sequenced input: PBMCs or a T cell subset sorted from them (not recorded which). The receptor set was obtained from a man between 18 and 29 years old who had mild COVID-19 (a few samples of this study predate the infection). Cell type and time point are not known.

The table lists this clonotype with a few counts. V is TRBV5-1 and J is TRBJ2-1; D is perhaps TRBD2 (6 bases). CDR1 and CDR2 (germline): SGHRS, YFSETQ. The length of the CDR3 is 14 residues. V was trimmed by 4 bases and J by 2 bases, leaving 10 bases between them. CDR3 in amino acids: CASSGGETYNEQFF. Here the CDR3 DNA reads TGCGCCAGCAGCGGCGGGGAGACCTACAATGAGCAGTTCTTC.

This clonotype has more than one count but fewer than ten. The rearrangement uses TRBV15 and TRBJ1-1, with unresolved D. Germline CDR1 LNHNV, CDR2 YYDKDF (reference sequence). This CDR3 has 13 residues. Trimming pared 0 bases from V and 8 bases from J, leaving 10 bases between. CDR3 sequence (DNA): TGTGCCACCAGCAGAGATGGGAGTTCAGAAGCTTTCTTT. Translated: CATSRDGSSEAFF.

This chain links TRBV23-1 with TRBJ2-7, with TRBD1 matching 9 bases. TRBV23-1 carries the ORF label, with uncertain function. J lost 4 bases, V lost 3 bases, and 10 bases had no gene match. The CDR3 length is 16 residues. For the CDR3, the DNA is TGCGCCAGCAGTCAGGGACTCCCGGGACAGGGTTACGAGCAGTACGTC. As protein: CASSQGLPGQGYEQYV.

This clonotype was observed many times. The CDR3 loop reads CASSGGPYEQYF. The DNA for the CDR3 is TGTGCCAGCTCCGGGGGGCCGTACGAGCAGTACTTC. The rearrangement links TRBV12-3 or TRBV12-4 to TRBJ2-7, with a weak D call TRBD2 (7 bases). The CDR3 runs 12 residues. V lost 8 bases, J lost 4 bases, and 12 bases lay in between.

V and J are TRBV29-1 and TRBJ2-2; D is perhaps TRBD1 or TRBD2 (5 bases each). V lost 5 bases and J 5 bases, leaving 9 bases between the germline ends. Germline V gene data show CDR1 as SQVTM and CDR2 as ANQGSEA. The CDR3 is 12 amino acids. CDR3 nucleotides: TGCAGCGTTTATGGGGGAACCGGGGAGCTGTTTTTT. This gives the protein CSVYGGTGELFF.

In its sample, this clonotype was seen many times. The chain combines TRBV9 with TRBJ2-2, with D possibly being TRBD2 (5 bases). This CDR3 region has 15 residues. CDR1 and CDR2 (germline): SGDLS, YYNGEE. Deletions cut 0 bases from V and 8 bases from J, with 14 bases between. CDR3 sequence (DNA): TGTGCCAGCAGCGTAGGGGCTAGCCCCTCGGGGGAGCTGTTTTTT. Amino acids: CASSVGASPSGELFF.

This clonotype was seen at least ten times. The genes are TRBV6-5 and TRBJ1-1; D remains ambiguous. V was shortened by 0 bases and J by 0 bases, with 8 bases between the two germline ends. There are 15 residues in the CDR3. CDR1 MNHEY and CDR2 SVGAGI come from the germline V gene. Here the CDR3 DNA reads TGTGCCAGCAGTTACTCGTCGGGGTTGAACACTGAAGCTTTCTTT. As protein: CASSYSSGLNTEAFF.

The rearrangement joins TRBV29-1 to TRBJ2-1; D not certain. From germline, CDR1 is SQVTM and CDR2 ANQGSEA. This CDR3 contains 11 residues. V lost 4 bases to trimming and J lost 9 bases, with 10 bases between them. The CDR3 reads CSVGGDGEQFF. In DNA form, the CDR3 reads TGCAGCGTTGGAGGAGACGGTGAGCAGTTCTTC.

This clonotype was seen many times. CDR3 DNA: TGTGCCAGCAGGACTAGCGGGGGGAATTCCTACAATGAGCAGTTCTTC. It is translated as CASRTSGGNSYNEQFF. The V call is TRBV7-2, the J call TRBJ2-1; 13 bases agree with TRBD2. This CDR3 is 16 amino acids long. V lost 6 bases to trimming and J lost 1 base; unmatched junction nucleotides: 3. The germline gives CDR1 SGHTA, CDR2 FQGNSA.

This clonotype was observed a handful of times. The chain has TRBV4-3 and TRBJ1-4; 8 bases fit TRBD1. This CDR3 is 15 amino acids long. With 1 base clipped from V and 8 bases from J, the junction kept 6 bases outside the gene matches. CDR1 and CDR2 from the germline V gene are LGHNA and YSLEER. DNA of the CDR3: TGCGCCAGCAGCCAAGCAGGGGGCGCGGGGGAAAAACTGTTTTTT. Amino acids: CASSQAGGAGEKLFF.

This chain connects TRBV6-5 to TRBJ1-2, with D unresolved. V was cut by 0 bases and J by 3 bases, with 5 bases left in between. The germline V gene has CDR1 MNHEY and CDR2 SVGAGI. CDR3 length: 13 residues. CDR3 nucleotide sequence: TGTGCCAGCAGTTACTCACGGGACTATGGCTACACCTTC. Residues: CASSYSRDYGYTF.

The rearrangement links TRBV7-9 to TRBJ2-5; TRBD1 matches at 7 bases. Unmatched junction bases numbered 13, after V lost 5 bases and J lost 4 bases. Per the germline V gene, CDR1 is SEHNR and CDR2 is FQNEAQ (reference sequence). This CDR3 comprises 16 residues. The CDR3 region is CASSPRQGGWAETQYF. DNA for the CDR3: TGTGCCAGCAGCCCGCGACAGGGTGGATGGGCAGAGACCCAGTACTTC.

The chain combines TRBV12-3 or TRBV12-4 with TRBJ1-5; 8 bases are shared with TRBD1. The ends lost 6 bases at V and 0 bases at J; junction bases unmatched: 13. The CDR3 covers 18 residues. CDR3 loop: CASSSTRDRTNSNQPQHF. The CDR3 nucleotides read TGTGCCAGCAGCTCCACAAGGGACAGGACTAATAGCAATCAGCCCCAGCATTTT.

The CDR3 reads CASRETTYEQYV. For the CDR3, the DNA is TGTGCCAGCAGGGAAACTACCTACGAGCAGTACGTC. The genes are TRBV6-1 and TRBJ2-7; D not resolved. Germline assignment: CDR1 MNHNS and CDR2 SASEGT. The CDR3 has 12 residues. V was clipped by 6 bases and J by 2 bases, with 8 bases between them.

This clonotype was counted a few times. V and J are TRBV3-1 and TRBJ2-2, with D unclear. V lost 4 bases and J lost 4, with 7 bases in between. The CDR3 sequence is 13 residues long. In germline, CDR1 is LGHDT, CDR2 YNNKEL (reference sequence). CDR3 sequence: CASSPHITGELFF. The CDR3 coding sequence is TGTGCCAGCAGCCCTCACATCACCGGGGAGCTGTTTTTT.

This clonotype was detected only a few times. The chain links TRBV7-2 to TRBJ1-2; perhaps TRBD1 as D (5 bases). This CDR3 has 14 amino acids. The germline V gene has CDR1 SGHTA and CDR2 FQGNSA. The germline V and J ends were trimmed by 7 bases and 2 bases, with 14 bases remaining between them. In DNA, the CDR3 is TGTGCCAGCACCCCAGGGCCAGCGAACTATGGCTACACCTTC. This codes for CASTPGPANYGYTF.

In this sample, this clonotype turned up a few times. The chain uses TRBV9 and TRBJ2-2; 10 bases match TRBD1. This CDR3 has 15 amino acids. The V gene's germline CDR1 is SGDLS and CDR2 YYNGEE. V gave up 2 bases and J gave up 5 bases; unmatched junction bases: 3. The CDR3: CASSVRQGATGELFF. The CDR3 DNA reads TGTGCCAGCAGCGTGCGACAGGGGGCGACCGGGGAGCTGTTTTTT.

This clonotype was observed a few times. The rearrangement links TRBV12-3 or TRBV12-4 to TRBJ2-3, with 8 bases identical to TRBD1. CDR3 size: 13 residues. V shed 5 bases and J 8 bases; nucleotides not matched to a gene: 6. The CDR3 region is CASSVDRGGTQYF. The CDR3 DNA follows: TGTGCCAGCAGTGTCGACAGGGGCGGTACGCAGTATTTT.

The sample holds a few counts of this clonotype. The chain joins TRBV12-3 or TRBV12-4 to TRBJ2-3; a possible D gene is TRBD1 (6 bases). V was clipped by 5 bases and J by 2 bases, with 11 bases between them. The CDR3 contains 14 residues. In DNA, the CDR3 is TGTGCCAGCAGTAGAGGACAGATCACAGATACGCAGTATTTT. Translation gives CASSRGQITDTQYF.

This sequence joins TRBV7-3 and TRBJ2-3, with D possibly TRBD1 on 6 matching bases. V dropped 5 bases and J dropped 0 bases, with 18 bases sitting between them. Germline lookup yields CDR1 SGHTA and CDR2 FQGTGA. The CDR3 totals 17 residues. CDR3 bases: TGTGCCAGCAGCGCGCTAGGACAGTCGTCTAGCACAGATACGCAGTATTTT. Translated: CASSALGQSSSTDTQYF.

This clonotype has only a few counts. V usage is TRBV5-1 and J usage is TRBJ2-7; D is unclear. V was clipped by 4 bases and J by 2 bases, with 10 bases between them. From germline, CDR1 is SGHRS and CDR2 YFSETQ. This CDR3 has 13 amino acids. For the CDR3, the DNA is TGCGCCAGCAGCCTCGATCCTACCTACGAGCAGTACTTC. This codes for CASSLDPTYEQYF. Full variable domain (outside the CDR3, taken from reference TRBV5-1 and TRBJ2-7): KAGVTQTPRYLIKTRGQQVTLSCSPISGHRSVSWYQQTPGQGLQFLFEYFSETQRNKGNFPGRFSGRQFSNSRSEMNVSTLELGDSALYLCASSLDPTYEQYFGPGTRLTVT.

A few counts support this clonotype. The rearrangement links TRBV5-1 to TRBJ2-3, with D maybe TRBD1 (6 bases). CDR1 is SGHRS, CDR2 YFSETQ, per germline. This CDR3 is built from 13 residues. Trimming left V 5 bases short and J 2 bases short, with 9 bases between. The CDR3 loop is CASRWDTTDTQYF. CDR3 DNA sequence: TGCGCCAGCAGATGGGACACCACAGATACGCAGTATTTT.

This clonotype was counted a few times. The chain recombines TRBV4-3 with TRBJ1-1, with 9 bases fitting TRBD1. The CDR3 has 14 residues. The trim removed 3 bases at V and 6 bases at J, leaving 5 bases unmatched. Germline CDR1 is LGHNA and CDR2 is YSLEER. CDR3 DNA sequence: TGCGCCAGCAGCCACGGACAGGGGCAGTCTGAAGCTTTCTTT. Amino acid sequence: CASSHGQGQSEAFF.

Written as DNA, the CDR3 is TGTGCCAGCAGCCAAGTAGCTAGCGGGGCCTACAATGAGCAGTTCTTC. This encodes CASSQVASGAYNEQFF. The chain carries TRBV3-1 and TRBJ2-1; 9 bases agree with TRBD2. From germline, CDR1 is LGHDT and CDR2 YNNKEL (reference sequence). The V gene end was trimmed by 1 base and the J gene end by 2 bases; junction bases not matched to a gene: 3. The CDR3 is made up of 16 amino acids.

This clonotype was counted between two and nine times. This CDR3 is CASSLVQRNTEAFF. As DNA, the CDR3 is TGTGCCAGCAGTTTGGTACAGCGGAACACTGAAGCTTTCTTT. V and J are TRBV12-3 or TRBV12-4 and TRBJ1-1, with D unclear. V was shortened by 3 bases and J by 1 base, with 9 bases between the two germline ends. This CDR3 comprises 14 residues.

This clonotype was detected a few times. The chain recombines TRBV18 with TRBJ2-7; D is possibly TRBD1 (5 bases). The CDR3 is made up of 13 amino acids. Trimming took off 2 bases at V and 4 bases at J, with 9 bases between the two ends. Germline-derived CDR1 and CDR2 are KGHSH and LQKENI. CDR3 in DNA: TGTGCCAGCTCACCATCGTCAGGGTACGAGCAGTACGTC. Amino acid sequence: CASSPSSGYEQYV.

This clonotype was seen many times. The chain joins TRBV12-3 or TRBV12-4 to TRBJ2-2, with D perhaps TRBD1 or TRBD2 (6 bases each). The CDR3 covers 18 residues. V was shortened by 6 bases and J by 6 bases, with 26 bases between the two germline ends. The CDR3 bases are TGTGCCAGCAGCCCCTACTCGTTTAGAGGGGGGACGCCCGGGGAGCTGTTTTTT. Protein: CASSPYSFRGGTPGELFF.

The genes are TRBV5-5 and TRBJ1-1; TRBD1 is a possible D gene (5 bases). CDR3 length: 16 residues. Trimming took 0 bases from V and 0 from J, leaving 12 bases between them. Germline V gene data show CDR1 as SGHKS and CDR2 as YYEKEE (reference sequence). The CDR3: CASSLVQGYMNTEAFF. The CDR3 DNA follows: TGTGCCAGCAGCTTGGTTCAGGGATATATGAACACTGAAGCTTTCTTT.

In this sample, this clonotype turned up a few times. The chain couples TRBV5-6 to TRBJ2-3; 13 nucleotides line up with TRBD2. Germline values: CDR1 SGHDT, CDR2 YYEEEE. V lost 0 bases and J lost 5; bases outside the gene matches: 3. This CDR3 region has 16 residues. The chain's CDR3 is CASSLAGLAGQDTQYF. The DNA of the CDR3 is TGTGCCAGCAGCTTGGCGGGACTAGCGGGGCAAGATACGCAGTATTTT.

This clonotype was counted a few times. This rearrangement joins TRBV11-2 to TRBJ2-5; maybe TRBD2 (5 bases). The CDR3 runs to 14 residues. CDR1 is SGHAT, CDR2 FQNNGV, per germline. The V gene lost 5 bases and the J gene lost 6 bases, with 16 bases spanning the gap. CDR3 protein: CASSPRRGRKTQYF. The CDR3 coding sequence is TGTGCCAGCAGCCCCCGTCGGGGTAGAAAGACCCAGTACTTC.